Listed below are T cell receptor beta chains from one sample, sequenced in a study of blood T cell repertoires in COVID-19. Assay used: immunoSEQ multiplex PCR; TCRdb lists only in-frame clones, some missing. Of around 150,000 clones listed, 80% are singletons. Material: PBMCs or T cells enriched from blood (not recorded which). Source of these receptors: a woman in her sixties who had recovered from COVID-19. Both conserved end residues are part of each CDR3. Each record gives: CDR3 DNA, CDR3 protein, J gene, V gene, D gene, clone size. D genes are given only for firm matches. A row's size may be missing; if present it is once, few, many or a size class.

TGTGCCAGCAGCTTGAGGGGTGGTATAGAGACCCAGTACTTC	CASSLRGGIETQYF	TRBJ2-5	TRBV5-8	-	-
TGCGCCAGCAGCCGGGCAGGGGCCTCTGGAAACACCATATATTTT	CASSRAGASGNTIYF	TRBJ1-3	TRBV5-1	-	once
TGTGCCAGCAGTTTAGGCACAGGGCTCCCCCTCCACTTT	CASSLGTGLPLHF	TRBJ1-6	TRBV12-3/TRBV12-4	-	-
TGTGCCAGCAGCTTGACAGGAAACACCATATATTTT	CASSLTGNTIYF	TRBJ1-3	TRBV14	-	-
TGTGCCAGCAGCTCCGGGGGCCAGGGGGCAAGTGGCTACACCTTC	CASSSGGQGASGYTF	TRBJ1-2	TRBV7-2	TRBD1	-
TGTGCCAGTAGTATTGGGGGGACAGGGAAAAATCAGCCCCAGCATTTT	CASSIGGTGKNQPQHF	TRBJ1-5	TRBV19	TRBD1	-
TGCGCCAGCAGCCAAGCCTTAGCGGGGGGGCAAGACGAGCAGTACTTC	CASSQALAGGQDEQYF	TRBJ2-7	TRBV4-1	TRBD2	-
TGTGCCAGCAGTTTCAGTGTTCCTGGAAACACCATATATTTT	CASSFSVPGNTIYF	TRBJ1-3	TRBV28	-	-
TGCAGCGTTGGGACAGGCGGGGCAACAGATACGCAGTATTTT	CSVGTGGATDTQYF	TRBJ2-3	TRBV29-1	-	-
TGTGCCAGTAGTATGGCTATGGACAGGGGGCTAGGAGGCGAGCAGTACTTC	CASSMAMDRGLGGEQYF	TRBJ2-7	TRBV19	TRBD1	-